The T cell receptor (beta chain) under discussion was sequenced for a study of shared clonotypes between healthy human individuals. Terminally differentiated effector memory CD45RA+ cells were left out of the naive CD8 fraction, which was CD45RO-negative and positively selected for CCR7. Sequenced by immunoSEQ multiplex PCR; TCRdb stores in-frame clones only, minus some. The table has fewer than 1 million clones, just over 95% seen once; the top ten hold about 0.25%. The sequenced sample consisted of naive CD8+ T cells sorted from blood. The clonotype originates from a man aged 30 to 39 in good health.

The CDR3 is CASSVSGQGGSYEQYF. DNA of the CDR3: TGTGCCAGCAGTGTTTCGGGACAGGGGGGCTCCTACGAGCAGTACTTC. The chain recombines TRBV2 with TRBJ2-7; 11 nucleotides match TRBD1. The CDR3 sequence is 16 residues long. V lost 4 bases, J lost 0 bases, and 5 bases stayed unmatched. Germline loops: CDR1 SNHLY, CDR2 FYNNEI.